The present entry profiles one TCR beta chain with its context. Its antigen is still unknown. These data come from a study of vaccination and CD4 T cells after COVID-19. Study overall: Overlapping spike pools from SARS-CoV-2 and HCoV-NL63, HCoV-OC43 and HCoV-229E served as culture stimuli.

Scientists ran DNA taken from cultured CD4+ T cells through the Oncomine TCR Beta short-read assay for sequencing. It was from cultured CD4+ T cells that genomic DNA was extracted. TCRdb itself ran the PCR reads through MiXCR, one entry per CDR3 protein. The sample includes over 15,000 distinct CDR3 sequences, roughly 43% of them seen just once. Treatment in this sample: 10-day PBMC culture with coronavirus spike peptide pools or control peptides (ViraFEST assay). Here the sequenced sample was CD4+ T cells from blood, cultured in vitro, taken before SARS-CoV-2 vaccination. This sequence was found in a human donor who had recovered from COVID-19.

CDR3 sequence: CATSNPGPGELFF. For the CDR3, the DNA is TGTGCCACCAGTAACCCAGGCCCCGGGGAGCTGTTTTTT. The chain is built from TRBV24-1 and TRBJ2-2; D gene uncertain. CDR3 length: 13 residues. V was cut by 6 bases and J by 6 bases, with 10 bases left in between. CDR1 and CDR2 from the germline V gene are KGHDR and SFDVKD.